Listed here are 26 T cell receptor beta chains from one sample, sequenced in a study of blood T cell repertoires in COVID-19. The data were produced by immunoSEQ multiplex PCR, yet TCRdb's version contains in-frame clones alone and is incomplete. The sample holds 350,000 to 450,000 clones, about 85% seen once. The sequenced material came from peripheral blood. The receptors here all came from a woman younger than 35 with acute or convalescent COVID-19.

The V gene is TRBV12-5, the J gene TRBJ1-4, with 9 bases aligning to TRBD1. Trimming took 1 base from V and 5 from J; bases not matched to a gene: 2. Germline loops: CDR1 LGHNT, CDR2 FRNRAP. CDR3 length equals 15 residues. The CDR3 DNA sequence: TGTGCTAGTGGTTTGGGCGGGACAGGGAATGAAAAACTGTTTTTT. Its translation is CASGLGGTGNEKLFF.

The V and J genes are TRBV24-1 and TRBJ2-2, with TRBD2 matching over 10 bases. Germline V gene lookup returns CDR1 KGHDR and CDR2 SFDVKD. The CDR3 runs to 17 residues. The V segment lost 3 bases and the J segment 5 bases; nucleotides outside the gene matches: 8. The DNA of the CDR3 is TGTGCCACCAGTGATGTACCGGGACTAGCGTTAACCGGGGAGCTGTTTTTT. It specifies CATSDVPGLALTGELFF.

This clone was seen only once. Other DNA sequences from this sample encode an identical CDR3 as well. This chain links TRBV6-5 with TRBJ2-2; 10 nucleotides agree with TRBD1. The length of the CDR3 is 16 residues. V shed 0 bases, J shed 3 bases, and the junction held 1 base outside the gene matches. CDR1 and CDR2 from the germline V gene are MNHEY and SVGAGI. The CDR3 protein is CASSYSTGGHTGELFF. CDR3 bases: TGTGCCAGCAGTTACTCGACAGGGGGCCACACCGGGGAGCTGTTTTTT.

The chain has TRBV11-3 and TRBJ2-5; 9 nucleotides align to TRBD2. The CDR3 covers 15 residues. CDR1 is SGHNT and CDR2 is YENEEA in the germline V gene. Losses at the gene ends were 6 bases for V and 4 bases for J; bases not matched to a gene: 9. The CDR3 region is CASRRLAERGETQYF. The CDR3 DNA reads TGTGCCAGCAGACGACTAGCGGAGAGGGGAGAGACCCAGTACTTC.

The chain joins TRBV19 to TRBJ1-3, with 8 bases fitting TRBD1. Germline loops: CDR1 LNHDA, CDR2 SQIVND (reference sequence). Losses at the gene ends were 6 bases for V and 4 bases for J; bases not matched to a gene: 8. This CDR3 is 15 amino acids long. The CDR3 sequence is CASRSDRGYGNTIYF. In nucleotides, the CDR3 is TGTGCCAGTAGAAGCGACAGGGGTTACGGAAACACCATATATTTT.

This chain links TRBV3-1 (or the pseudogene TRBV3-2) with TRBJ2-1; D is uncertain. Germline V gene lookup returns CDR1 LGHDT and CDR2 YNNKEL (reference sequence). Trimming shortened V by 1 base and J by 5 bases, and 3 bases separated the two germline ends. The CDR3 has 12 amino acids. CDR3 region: CASSQVNNEQFF. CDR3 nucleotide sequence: TGTGCCAGCAGCCAAGTCAACAATGAGCAGTTCTTC.

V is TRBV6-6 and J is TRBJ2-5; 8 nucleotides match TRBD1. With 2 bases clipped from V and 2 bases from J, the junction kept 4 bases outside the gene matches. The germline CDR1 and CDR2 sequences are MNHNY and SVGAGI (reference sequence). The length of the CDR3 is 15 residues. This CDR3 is CASSYLGQGQETQYF. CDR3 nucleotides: TGTGCCAGCAGTTACCTCGGACAGGGACAAGAGACCCAGTACTTC.

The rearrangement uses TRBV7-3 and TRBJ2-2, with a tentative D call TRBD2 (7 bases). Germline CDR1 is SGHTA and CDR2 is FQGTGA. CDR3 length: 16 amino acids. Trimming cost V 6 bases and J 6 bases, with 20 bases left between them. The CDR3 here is CASRPMGGLGPGELFF. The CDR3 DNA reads TGTGCCAGCAGGCCTATGGGGGGGCTAGGGCCCGGGGAGCTGTTTTTT.

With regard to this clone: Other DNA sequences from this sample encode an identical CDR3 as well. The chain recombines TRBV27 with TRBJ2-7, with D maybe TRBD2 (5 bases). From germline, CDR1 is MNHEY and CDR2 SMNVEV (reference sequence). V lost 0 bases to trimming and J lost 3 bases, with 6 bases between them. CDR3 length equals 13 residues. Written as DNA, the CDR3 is TGTGCCAGCAGTTTATCCGGGGACTACGAGCAGTACTTC. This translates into CASSLSGDYEQYF.

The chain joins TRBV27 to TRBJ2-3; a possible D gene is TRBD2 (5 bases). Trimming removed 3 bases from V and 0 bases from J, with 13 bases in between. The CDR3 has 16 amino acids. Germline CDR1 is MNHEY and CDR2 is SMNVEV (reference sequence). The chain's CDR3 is CASSFVDYKSTDTQYF. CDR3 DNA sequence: TGTGCCAGCAGTTTTGTAGACTATAAAAGCACAGATACGCAGTATTTT.

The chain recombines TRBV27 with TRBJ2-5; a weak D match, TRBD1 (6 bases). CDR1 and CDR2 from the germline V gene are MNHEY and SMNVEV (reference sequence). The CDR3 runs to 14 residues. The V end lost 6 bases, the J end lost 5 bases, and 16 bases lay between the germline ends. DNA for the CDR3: TGTGCCAGCAGCCGTACAGGGTTTCGGGAGACCCAGTACTTC. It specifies CASSRTGFRETQYF.

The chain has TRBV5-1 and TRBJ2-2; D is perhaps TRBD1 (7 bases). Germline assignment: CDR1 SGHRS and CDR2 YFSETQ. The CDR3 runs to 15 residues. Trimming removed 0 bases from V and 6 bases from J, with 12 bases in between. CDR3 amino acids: CASSLDGRGAGELFF. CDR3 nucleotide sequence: TGCGCCAGCAGCTTGGATGGCAGGGGGGCCGGGGAGCTGTTTTTT.

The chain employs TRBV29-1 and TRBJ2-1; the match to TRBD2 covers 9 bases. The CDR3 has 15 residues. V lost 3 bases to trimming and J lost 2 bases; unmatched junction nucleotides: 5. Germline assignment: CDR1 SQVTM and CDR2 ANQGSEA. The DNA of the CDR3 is TGCAGCGTTGAGCTAGCGGGACCCCCCTACAATGAGCAGTTCTTC. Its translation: CSVELAGPPYNEQFF.

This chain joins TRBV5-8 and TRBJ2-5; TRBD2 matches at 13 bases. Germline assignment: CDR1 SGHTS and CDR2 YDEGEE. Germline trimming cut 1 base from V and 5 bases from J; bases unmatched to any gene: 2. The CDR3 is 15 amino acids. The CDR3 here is CASSLSLAGGETQYF. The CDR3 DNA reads TGTGCCAGCAGCTTGTCACTAGCGGGGGGGGAGACCCAGTACTTC.

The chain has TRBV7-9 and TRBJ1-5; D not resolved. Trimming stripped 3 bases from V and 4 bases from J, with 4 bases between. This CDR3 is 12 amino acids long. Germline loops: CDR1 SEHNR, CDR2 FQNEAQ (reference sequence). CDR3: CASSFVNQPQHF. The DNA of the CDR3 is TGTGCCAGCAGCTTCGTGAATCAGCCCCAGCATTTT.

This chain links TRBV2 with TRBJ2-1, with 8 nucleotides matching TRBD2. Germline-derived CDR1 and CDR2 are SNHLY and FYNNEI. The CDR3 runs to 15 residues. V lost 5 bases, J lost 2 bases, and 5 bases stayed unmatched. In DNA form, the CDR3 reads TGTGCCAGCAGTCCCAGCGGGAGCACCTACAATGAGCAGTTCTTC. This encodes CASSPSGSTYNEQFF.

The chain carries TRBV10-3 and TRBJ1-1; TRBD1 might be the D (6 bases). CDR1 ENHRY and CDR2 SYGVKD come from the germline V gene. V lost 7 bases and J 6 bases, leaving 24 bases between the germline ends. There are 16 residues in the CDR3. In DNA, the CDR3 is TGTGCCATCACCTCCCAGGGGTCAGGTAGCTCTGCTGAAGCTTTCTTT. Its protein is CAITSQGSGSSAEAFF.

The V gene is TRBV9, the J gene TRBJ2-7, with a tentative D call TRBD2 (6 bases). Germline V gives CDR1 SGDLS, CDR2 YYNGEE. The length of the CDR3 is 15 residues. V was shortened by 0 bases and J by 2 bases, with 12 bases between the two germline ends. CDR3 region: CASSVDGSNPYEQYF. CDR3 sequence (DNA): TGTGCCAGCAGCGTAGACGGGAGTAACCCCTACGAGCAGTACTTC. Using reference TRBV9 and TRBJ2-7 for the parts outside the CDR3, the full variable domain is DSGVTQTPKHLITATGQRVTLRCSPRSGDLSVYWYQQSLDQGLQFLIQYYNGEERAKGNILERFSAQQFPDLHSELNLSSLELGDSALYFCASSVDGSNPYEQYFGPGTRLTVT.

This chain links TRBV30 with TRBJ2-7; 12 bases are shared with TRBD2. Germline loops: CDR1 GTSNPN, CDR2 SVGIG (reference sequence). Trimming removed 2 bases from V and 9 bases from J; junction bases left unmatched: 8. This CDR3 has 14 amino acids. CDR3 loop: CAWSKSSGGARQYF. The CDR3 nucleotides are TGTGCCTGGAGTAAGTCTAGCGGGGGGGCAAGGCAGTACTTC.

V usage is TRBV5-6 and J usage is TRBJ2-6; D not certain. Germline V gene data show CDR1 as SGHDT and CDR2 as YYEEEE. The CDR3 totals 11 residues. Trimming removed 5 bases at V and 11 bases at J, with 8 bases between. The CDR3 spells CASSQSDVLTF. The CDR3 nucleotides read TGTGCCAGCAGTCAGAGCGACGTCCTGACTTTC.

The CDR3 region has the DNA TGTGCCAGCAGCGCACGGGACAATCAAGTTCGTGGCTACACCTTC. Residues: CASSARDNQVRGYTF. The gene calls are TRBV9 and TRBJ1-2; weak D call: TRBD1 (6 bases). V was pared by 3 bases and J by 7 bases, with 19 bases between. Germline values: CDR1 SGDLS, CDR2 YYNGEE. The CDR3 covers 15 residues.

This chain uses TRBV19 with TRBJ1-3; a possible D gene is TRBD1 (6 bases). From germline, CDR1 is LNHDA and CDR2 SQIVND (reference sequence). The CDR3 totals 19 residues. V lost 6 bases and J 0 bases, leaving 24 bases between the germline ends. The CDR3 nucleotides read TGTGCCAGTAGCACCACAGGGAGGGAGGCACAGAGCTCTGGAAACACCATATATTTT. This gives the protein CASSTTGREAQSSGNTIYF.

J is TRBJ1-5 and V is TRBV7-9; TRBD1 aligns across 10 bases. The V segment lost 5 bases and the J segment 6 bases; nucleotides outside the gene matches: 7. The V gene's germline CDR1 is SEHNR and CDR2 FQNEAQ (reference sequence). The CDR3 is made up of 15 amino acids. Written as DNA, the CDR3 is TGTGCCAGCAGCCGGGGACAGGGGATGACTCAGCCCCAGCATTTT. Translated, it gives CASSRGQGMTQPQHF.

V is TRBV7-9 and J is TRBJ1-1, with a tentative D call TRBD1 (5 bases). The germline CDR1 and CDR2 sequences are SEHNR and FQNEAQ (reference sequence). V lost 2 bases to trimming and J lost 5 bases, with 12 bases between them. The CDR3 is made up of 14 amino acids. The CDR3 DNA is TGTGCCAGCAGCTTACCCTTTCAGGGAACTGAAGCTTTCTTT. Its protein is CASSLPFQGTEAFF.

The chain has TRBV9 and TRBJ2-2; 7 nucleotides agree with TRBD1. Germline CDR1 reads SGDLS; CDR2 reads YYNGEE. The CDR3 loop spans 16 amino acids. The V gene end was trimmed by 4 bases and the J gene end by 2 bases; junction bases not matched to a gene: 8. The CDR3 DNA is TGTGCCAGCAGCCAGGGACAGACTACCAACACCGGGGAGCTGTTTTTT. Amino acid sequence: CASSQGQTTNTGELFF.

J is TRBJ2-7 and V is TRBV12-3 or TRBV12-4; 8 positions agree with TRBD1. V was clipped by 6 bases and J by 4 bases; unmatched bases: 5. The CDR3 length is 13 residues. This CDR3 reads CASSGTGGYEQYF. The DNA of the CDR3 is TGTGCCAGCAGCGGTACAGGGGGTTACGAGCAGTACTTC.